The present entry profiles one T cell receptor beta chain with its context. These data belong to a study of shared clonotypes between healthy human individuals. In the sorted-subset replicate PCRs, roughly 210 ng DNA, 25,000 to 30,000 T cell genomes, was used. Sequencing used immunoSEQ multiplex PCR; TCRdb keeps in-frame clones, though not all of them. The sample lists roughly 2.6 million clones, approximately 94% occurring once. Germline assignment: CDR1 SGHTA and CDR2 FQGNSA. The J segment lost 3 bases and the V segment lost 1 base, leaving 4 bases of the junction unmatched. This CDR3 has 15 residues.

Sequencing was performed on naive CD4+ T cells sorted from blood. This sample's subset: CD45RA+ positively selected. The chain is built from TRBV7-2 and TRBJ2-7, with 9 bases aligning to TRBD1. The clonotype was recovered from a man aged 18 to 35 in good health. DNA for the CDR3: TGTGCCAGCAGCTTAGGGACAGGGGCAATCTACGAGCAGTACTTC. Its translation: CASSLGTGAIYEQYF.